The 28 T cell receptor delta chains presented below share a single source sample, sequenced in a study of gamma-delta T cells after stem cell transplantation. TCRdb fed the RT-PCR reads to CATT. The sample lists around 160 delta-chain clones, approximately 15% occurring once. The sequenced sample was gamma-delta T cells. Receptors were obtained from a human donor. It is not recorded whose cells these are; they may come from a transplant donor. This table probably holds off-target reads from a library built for another chain.

V and J are TRDV2 and TRDJ1, with 9 bases that match TRDD3. Germline CDR1 reads GEAIGNYY; CDR2 reads EKD. The CDR3 is 18 amino acids. Germline trimming cut 0 bases from V and 0 bases from J; bases unmatched to any gene: 10. The CDR3 reads CACDTLMGIRGDTDKLIF. In DNA, the CDR3 is TGTGCCTGTGACACCCTGATGGGGATACGCGGGGACACCGATAAACTCATCTTT.

Notes on this clone: The junction shows a germline mismatch at one end, possibly a read error. V and J are TRDV2 and TRDJ3, with D unresolved. The germline gives CDR1 GEAIGNYY, CDR2 EKD. The CDR3 runs 13 residues. CDR3 protein: CACDTWDTRQMFF. The CDR3 DNA sequence: TGTGCTTGTGACACATGGGACACCCGACAGATGTTTTTC.

About this clone: Other nucleotide sequences in the sample specify the same CDR3. V usage is TRDV2 and J usage is TRDJ1; 9 positions match TRDD3. The CDR3 covers 18 residues. The junction had 18 bases not matched to a gene; V was cut back by 0 bases and J by 8 bases. Germline CDR1 is GEAIGNYY and CDR2 is EKD. The CDR3 spells CACDTAARDRGIPKKLIF. The CDR3 coding sequence is TGTGCCTGTGACACCGCCGCAAGGGATCGGGGGATACCAAAGAAACTCATCTTT.

This clone turned up a few times. This rearrangement joins TRDV2 to TRDJ1, with a possible D match to TRDD3 (5 bases). CDR3 length equals 14 residues. Trimming shortened V by 4 bases and J by 1 base, and 12 bases separated the two germline ends. From germline, CDR1 is GEAIGNYY and CDR2 EKD. In nucleotides, the CDR3 is TGTGCCTGTGATGCTACTGGAGCCACCGATAAACTCATCTTT. Encoded protein: CACDATGATDKLIF.

The rearrangement joins TRDV1 to TRDJ1; D is unclear. This CDR3 has 14 amino acids. Looked up from germline, CDR1 is TSWWSYY and CDR2 is QGS. The CDR3 here is CALRVPPYTDKLIF. The DNA for the CDR3 is TGTGCCCTAAGGGTACCTCCTTACACCGATAAACTCATCTTT.

The chain is built from TRDV2 and TRDJ1; 9 bases map to TRDD3. The CDR3 has 15 amino acids. Germline V CDR1 and CDR2: GEAIGNYY, EKD. J gave up 6 bases and V 1 base, and 8 bases lay outside the gene matches. CDR3 in DNA: TGTGCCTGTGACACTATTGGACTGGGGGAGAATAAACTCATCTTT. Encoded protein: CACDTIGLGENKLIF.

V usage is TRDV2 and J usage is TRDJ1; 10 bases agree with TRDD3. Per germline, CDR1 GEAIGNYY and CDR2 EKD. J gave up 0 bases and V 3 bases, and 6 bases lay outside the gene matches. CDR3 size: 16 residues. The CDR3: CACDLTGGSYTDKLIF. As DNA, the CDR3 is TGTGCCTGTGACCTTACTGGGGGATCTTACACCGATAAACTCATCTTT.

In nucleotides, the CDR3 is TGTGCCTGTGACACCGTAATTTCGAGGCGGGCTGGGGCTAAACTCATCTTT. This sequence encodes CACDTVISRRAGAKLIF. The chain employs TRDV2 and TRDJ1, with D maybe TRDD3 (6 bases). This CDR3 contains 17 residues. Per germline, CDR1 GEAIGNYY and CDR2 EKD. Trimming removed 0 bases from V and 7 bases from J, with 23 bases in between.

This chain joins TRDV2 and TRDJ1, with 7 bases that match TRDD3. The CDR3 runs to 18 residues. J gave up 2 bases and V 0 bases, and 14 bases lay outside the gene matches. Germline assignment: CDR1 GEAIGNYY and CDR2 EKD. The chain's CDR3 is CACDTVGRTLGMTDKLIF. CDR3 nucleotide sequence: TGTGCCTGTGACACCGTTGGCCGCACACTGGGGATGACCGATAAACTCATCTTT.

The chain has TRDV1 and TRDJ2; the match to TRDD3 covers 13 bases. Trimming removed 5 bases from V and 7 bases from J; junction bases left unmatched: 25. Germline loops: CDR1 TSWWSYY, CDR2 QGS. This CDR3 spans 22 amino acids. CDR3 sequence reads: CALGNPFWTGGYAKSLVAQLFF. The CDR3 DNA follows: TGTGCTCTTGGGAACCCCTTCTGGACTGGGGGATACGCCAAGTCCTTGGTAGCACAACTCTTCTTT.

This chain joins TRDV2 and TRDJ1; TRDD3 matches at 10 bases. The CDR3 totals 18 residues. Germline CDR1 GEAIGNYY, CDR2 EKD. Unmatched junction bases numbered 11, after V lost 0 bases and J lost 2 bases. CDR3 nucleotides: TGTGCCTGTGACACCGTCTCAAGTACTGGGGGATTTACCGATAAACTCATCTTT. This translates into CACDTVSSTGGFTDKLIF.

V usage is TRDV2 and J usage is TRDJ1; no clear D. Germline assignment: CDR1 GEAIGNYY and CDR2 EKD. The CDR3 loop spans 14 amino acids. Deletions cut 3 bases from V and 1 base from J, with 11 bases between. The DNA of the CDR3 is TGTGCCTGTGACCGGCTTGGCGTCACCGATAAACTCATCTTT. Translated: CACDRLGVTDKLIF.

The chain carries TRDV2 and TRDJ1, with 13 positions matching TRDD3. The J segment lost 2 bases and the V segment lost 3 bases, leaving 8 bases of the junction unmatched. This CDR3 comprises 17 residues. CDR1 and CDR2 (germline): GEAIGNYY, EKD. This chain's CDR3 is CACDPLLGDTETDKLIF. Here the CDR3 DNA reads TGTGCCTGTGACCCACTACTGGGGGATACGGAGACCGATAAACTCATCTTT.

The J gene is TRDJ1, the V gene TRDV2, with TRDD3 matching 7 bases. Germline CDR1 reads GEAIGNYY; CDR2 reads EKD. This CDR3 is built from 14 residues. Trimming at V came to 3 bases and at J to 2 bases, leaving 5 bases not matched to a gene. The CDR3: CACDYTGVTDKLIF. The CDR3 bases are TGTGCCTGTGACTACACTGGGGTTACCGATAAACTCATCTTT.

This clone was picked up a small number of times. V and J are TRDV2 and TRDJ1; 10 bases are a match to TRDD3. The CDR3 sequence is 14 residues long. Losses at the gene ends were 3 bases for V and 10 bases for J; bases not matched to a gene: 10. Per the germline V gene, CDR1 is GEAIGNYY and CDR2 is EKD. DNA for the CDR3: TGTGCCTGTGACTTACTGGGGGATGGGGGTCGACTCATCTTT. This encodes CACDLLGDGGRLIF.

The table lists this clone with a few counts. CDR3 protein: CALGESGYSDKLIF. The DNA of the CDR3 is TGTGCTCTTGGGGAAAGTGGGTACTCCGATAAACTCATCTTT. The chain recombines TRDV1 with TRDJ1; D not resolved. Trimming stripped 2 bases from V and 3 bases from J, with 10 bases between. CDR3 length: 14 residues. Germline CDR1 is TSWWSYY and CDR2 is QGS.

The chain is built from TRDV2 and TRDJ1; tentatively, D is TRDD3 (6 bases). The CDR3 spans 15 residues. The V and J ends lost 2 bases and 7 bases respectively, with 19 bases between them. Per germline, CDR1 GEAIGNYY and CDR2 EKD. This CDR3 reads CACDSWGPTPGKLIF. The CDR3 nucleotides read TGTGCCTGTGACAGCTGGGGCCCCACACCGGGTAAACTCATCTTT.

This clone turned up a few times. The chain is built from TRDV2 and TRDJ1; the D gene is possibly TRDD3 (6 bases). The CDR3 extends over 14 amino acids. V was shortened by 0 bases and J by 1 base, with 8 bases between the two germline ends. Germline V CDR1 and CDR2: GEAIGNYY, EKD. CDR3 loop: CACDTAGVTDKLIF. DNA for the CDR3: TGTGCCTGTGACACCGCTGGGGTCACCGATAAACTCATCTTT.

This rearrangement joins TRDV2 to TRDJ1; tentatively, D is TRDD3 (5 bases). The CDR3 is 14 residues long. CDR1 is GEAIGNYY, CDR2 EKD, per germline. V was cut by 2 bases and J by 7 bases, with 16 bases left in between. The CDR3 protein is CACDKLGSTGKLIF. CDR3 bases: TGTGCCTGTGACAAGCTGGGATCGACGGGTAAACTCATCTTT.

There are a few counts of this clone. J is TRDJ1 and V is TRDV2; D is undetermined. The germline V gene encodes CDR1 GEAIGNYY and CDR2 EKD. CDR3 length equals 18 residues. Trimming took off 0 bases at V and 0 bases at J, with 19 bases between the two ends. The CDR3 protein is CACDTIIPGTKYTDKLIF. The CDR3, as DNA: TGTGCCTGTGACACCATAATCCCCGGGACTAAGTACACCGATAAACTCATCTTT.

This clone was counted only a few times. The genes are TRDV2 and TRDJ1; TRDD3 might be the D (6 bases). Germline V CDR1 and CDR2: GEAIGNYY, EKD. V shed 0 bases and J shed 1 base, with 8 bases lying between them. The CDR3 spans 14 residues. The CDR3 spells CACDTVGGTDKLIF. The CDR3 DNA follows: TGTGCCTGTGACACCGTGGGGGGCACCGATAAACTCATCTTT.

The chain is built from TRDV2 and TRDJ1; TRDD3 matches 9 bases. After removal of 0 bases from V and 0 bases from J, the junction contained 10 bases not matched to a gene. CDR3 size: 18 residues. Germline V CDR1 and CDR2: GEAIGNYY, EKD. CDR3 sequence: CACDTVTGGESYTDKLIF. The CDR3 nucleotides are TGTGCCTGTGACACCGTGACTGGGGGAGAATCATACACCGATAAACTCATCTTT.

In nucleotides, the CDR3 is TGTGCCTGTGATCACTCCCTATGGCCACTGGGGATAGGGGATTACACCGATAAACTCATCTTT. Its protein product is CACDHSLWPLGIGDYTDKLIF. The V gene is TRDV2, the J gene TRDJ1; TRDD3 aligns across 7 bases. The V gene's germline CDR1 is GEAIGNYY and CDR2 EKD. The length of the CDR3 is 21 residues. The V and J ends lost 4 bases and 0 bases, in that order; junction bases with no gene match: 25.

The J gene is TRDJ1, the V gene TRDV1; D is uncertain. V dropped 2 bases and J dropped 4 bases, with 11 bases sitting between them. The CDR3 consists of 14 residues. Germline CDR1 is TSWWSYY and CDR2 is QGS. CDR3 nucleotide sequence: TGTGCTCTTGGGGAAGGGTACCCAATCGATAAACTCATCTTT. It specifies CALGEGYPIDKLIF.

In nucleotides, the CDR3 is TGTGCCTGTGACGACACTGGGGGATATTGGGACACCCGACAGATGTTTTTC. Its protein is CACDDTGGYWDTRQMFF. The chain is built from TRDV2 and TRDJ3; 11 nucleotides agree with TRDD3. CDR1 is GEAIGNYY and CDR2 is EKD in the germline V gene. The V and J ends lost 3 bases and 4 bases, in that order; junction bases with no gene match: 4. The CDR3 is 17 residues long.

This clone was observed a few times. The chain couples TRDV2 to TRDJ1; no clear D gene. Germline V gene lookup returns CDR1 GEAIGNYY and CDR2 EKD. Trimming pared 0 bases from V and 1 base from J, leaving 8 bases between. The CDR3 is 14 amino acids. The CDR3 bases are TGTGCCTGTGACACCCTAATTGGCACCGATAAACTCATCTTT. Translation gives CACDTLIGTDKLIF.

The chain joins TRDV2 to TRDJ2; 7 nucleotides agree with TRDD3. The trim removed 3 bases at V and 2 bases at J, leaving 17 bases unmatched. Germline CDR1 and CDR2: GEAIGNYY and EKD. The length of the CDR3 is 19 residues. The CDR3 DNA follows: TGTGCCTGTGACCCTATGGAGACTGGGGACAACCTGTTGACAGCACAACTCTTCTTT. This translates into CACDPMETGDNLLTAQLFF.

The rearrangement joins TRDV2 to TRDJ1; 9 positions agree with TRDD3. This CDR3 contains 22 residues. Germline V CDR1 and CDR2: GEAIGNYY, EKD. J was trimmed by 0 bases and V by 0 bases; bases with no gene match: 22. The CDR3 loop is CACDTVSENTGGLHPYTDKLIF. In DNA form, the CDR3 reads TGTGCCTGTGACACCGTAAGTGAAAACACTGGGGGACTCCACCCGTACACCGATAAACTCATCTTT.